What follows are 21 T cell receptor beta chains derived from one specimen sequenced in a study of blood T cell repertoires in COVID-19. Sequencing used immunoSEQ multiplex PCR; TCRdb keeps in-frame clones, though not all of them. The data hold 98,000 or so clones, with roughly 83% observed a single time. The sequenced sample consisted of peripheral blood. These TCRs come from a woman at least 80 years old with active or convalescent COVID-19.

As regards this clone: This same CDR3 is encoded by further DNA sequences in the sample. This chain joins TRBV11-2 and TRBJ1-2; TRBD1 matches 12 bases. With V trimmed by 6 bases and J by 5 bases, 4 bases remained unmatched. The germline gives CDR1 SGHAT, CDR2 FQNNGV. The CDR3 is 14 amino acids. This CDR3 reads CASSPGQGAYGYTF. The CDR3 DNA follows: TGTGCCAGCAGTCCGGGACAGGGGGCGTATGGCTACACCTTC.

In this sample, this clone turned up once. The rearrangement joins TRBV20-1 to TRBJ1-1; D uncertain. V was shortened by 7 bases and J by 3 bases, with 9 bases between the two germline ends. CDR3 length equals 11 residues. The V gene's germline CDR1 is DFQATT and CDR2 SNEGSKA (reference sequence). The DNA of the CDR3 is TGCAGTGTTAACTCCCACACTGAAGCTTTCTTT. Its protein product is CSVNSHTEAFF.

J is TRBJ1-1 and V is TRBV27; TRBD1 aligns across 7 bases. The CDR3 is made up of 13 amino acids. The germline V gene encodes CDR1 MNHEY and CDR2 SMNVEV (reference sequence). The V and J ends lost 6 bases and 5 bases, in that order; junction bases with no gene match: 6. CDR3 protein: CASRRQGKTEAFF. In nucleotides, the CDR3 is TGTGCCAGCAGGCGACAGGGTAAGACTGAAGCTTTCTTT.

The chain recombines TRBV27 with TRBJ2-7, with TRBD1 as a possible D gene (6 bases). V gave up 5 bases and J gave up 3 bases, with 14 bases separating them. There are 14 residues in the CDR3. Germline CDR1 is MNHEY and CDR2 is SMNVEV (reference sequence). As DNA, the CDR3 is TGTGCCAGCAGTCCGGGACATGGGATCTACGAGCAGTACTTC. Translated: CASSPGHGIYEQYF.

The CDR3 nucleotides are TGTGCCAGCAGCCAACAGGGGGCAGATACGCAGTATTTT. It encodes CASSQQGADTQYF. The V and J genes are TRBV14 and TRBJ2-3, with TRBD1 identical over 7 bases. This CDR3 region has 13 residues. The J segment lost 4 bases and the V segment lost 2 bases, leaving 0 bases of the junction unmatched. CDR1 and CDR2 from the germline V gene are SGHDN and FVKESK.

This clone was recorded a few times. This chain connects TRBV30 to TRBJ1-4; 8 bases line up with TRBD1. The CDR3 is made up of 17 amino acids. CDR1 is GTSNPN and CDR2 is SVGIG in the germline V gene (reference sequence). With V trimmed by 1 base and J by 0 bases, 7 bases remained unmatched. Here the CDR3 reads CAWSGAGGFATNEKLFF. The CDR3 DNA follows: TGTGCCTGGAGTGGGGCAGGGGGCTTTGCAACTAATGAAAAACTGTTTTTT.

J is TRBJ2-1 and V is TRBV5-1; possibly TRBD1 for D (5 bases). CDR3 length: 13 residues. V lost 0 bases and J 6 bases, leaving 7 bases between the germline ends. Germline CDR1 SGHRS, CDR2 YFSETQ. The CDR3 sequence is CASSLEGVNEQFF. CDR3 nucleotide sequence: TGCGCCAGCAGCTTGGAAGGGGTCAATGAGCAGTTCTTC.

The DNA of the CDR3 is TGTGCCAGCAGACCGATCCTAGGGACAGGGGGCCGCAATCAGCCCCAGCATTTT. Protein product: CASRPILGTGGRNQPQHF. J is TRBJ1-5 and V is TRBV27; TRBD1 matches at 12 bases. The V gene's germline CDR1 is MNHEY and CDR2 SMNVEV (reference sequence). V gave up 6 bases and J gave up 2 bases; unmatched junction bases: 11. This CDR3 has 18 residues.

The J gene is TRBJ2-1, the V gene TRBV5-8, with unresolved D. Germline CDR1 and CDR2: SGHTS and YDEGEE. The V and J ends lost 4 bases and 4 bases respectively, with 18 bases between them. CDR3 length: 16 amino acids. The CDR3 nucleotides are TGTGCCAGCAGCGGAGCCTCCCCTATGAATTACAATGAGCAGTTCTTC. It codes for CASSGASPMNYNEQFF. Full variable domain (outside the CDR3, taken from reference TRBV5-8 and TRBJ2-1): EAGVTQSPTHLIKTRGQQATLRCSPISGHTSVYWYQQALGLGLQFLLWYDEGEERNRGNFPPRFSGRQFPNYSSELNVNALELEDSALYLCASSGASPMNYNEQFFGPGTRLTVL.

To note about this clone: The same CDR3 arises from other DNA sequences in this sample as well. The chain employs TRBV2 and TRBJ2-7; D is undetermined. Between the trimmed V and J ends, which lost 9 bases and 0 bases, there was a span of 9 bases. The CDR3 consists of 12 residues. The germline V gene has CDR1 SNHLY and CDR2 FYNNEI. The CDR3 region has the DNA TGTGCCAGTCGCCGAGACTCCTACGAGCAGTACTTC. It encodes CASRRDSYEQYF.

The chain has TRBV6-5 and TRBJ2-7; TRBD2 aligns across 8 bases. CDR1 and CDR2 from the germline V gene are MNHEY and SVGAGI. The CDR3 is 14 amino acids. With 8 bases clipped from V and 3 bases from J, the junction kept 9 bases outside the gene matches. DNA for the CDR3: TGTGCCAGCCTACCGGCGGGGGGAAACTACGAGCAGTACTTC. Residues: CASLPAGGNYEQYF.

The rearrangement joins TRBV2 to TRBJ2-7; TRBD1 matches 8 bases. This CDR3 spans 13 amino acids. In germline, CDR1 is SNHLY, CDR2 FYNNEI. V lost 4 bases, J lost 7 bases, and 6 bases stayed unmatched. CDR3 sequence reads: CASSVSGGGEQYF. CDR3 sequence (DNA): TGTGCCAGCAGTGTTTCAGGGGGCGGAGAGCAGTACTTC.

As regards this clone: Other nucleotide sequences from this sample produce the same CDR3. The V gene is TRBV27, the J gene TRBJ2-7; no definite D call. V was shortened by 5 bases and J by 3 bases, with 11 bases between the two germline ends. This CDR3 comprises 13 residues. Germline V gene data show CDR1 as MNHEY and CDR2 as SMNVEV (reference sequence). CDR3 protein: CASSPGSLYEQYF. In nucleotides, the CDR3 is TGTGCCAGCAGTCCGGGTTCGCTCTACGAGCAGTACTTC.

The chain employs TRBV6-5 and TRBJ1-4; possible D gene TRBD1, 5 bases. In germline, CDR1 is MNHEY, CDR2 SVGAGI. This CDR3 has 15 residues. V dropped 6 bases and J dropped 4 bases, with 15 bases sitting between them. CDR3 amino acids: CASRSPDNYNEKLFF. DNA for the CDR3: TGTGCCAGCAGATCGCCGGACAATTATAATGAAAAACTGTTTTTT.

The CDR3 DNA reads TGTGCCAGCAGCGTAGGGGACAGCCTTGATTCACCCCTCCACTTT. Protein product: CASSVGDSLDSPLHF. This rearrangement joins TRBV9 to TRBJ1-6; TRBD1 matches at 7 bases. Trimming took 0 bases from V and 8 from J; bases not matched to a gene: 5. CDR1 is SGDLS and CDR2 is YYNGEE in the germline V gene. The CDR3 totals 15 residues.

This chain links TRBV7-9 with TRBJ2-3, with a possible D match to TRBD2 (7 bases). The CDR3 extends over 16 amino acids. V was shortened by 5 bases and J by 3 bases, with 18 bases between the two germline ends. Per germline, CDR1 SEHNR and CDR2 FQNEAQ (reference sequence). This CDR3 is CASSPMGGLATDTQYF. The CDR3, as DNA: TGTGCCAGCAGCCCTATGGGGGGGCTAGCAACAGATACGCAGTATTTT.

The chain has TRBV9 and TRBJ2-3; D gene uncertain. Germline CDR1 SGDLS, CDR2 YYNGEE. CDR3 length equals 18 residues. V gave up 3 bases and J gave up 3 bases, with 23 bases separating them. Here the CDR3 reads CASSENPTPTASTDTQYF. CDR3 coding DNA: TGTGCCAGCAGCGAAAACCCAACTCCCACAGCCTCGACAGATACGCAGTATTTT.

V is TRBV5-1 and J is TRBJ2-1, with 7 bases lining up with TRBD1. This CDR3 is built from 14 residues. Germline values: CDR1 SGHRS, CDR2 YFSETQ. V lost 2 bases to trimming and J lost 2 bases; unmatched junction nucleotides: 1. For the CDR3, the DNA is TGCGCCAGCAGCTTTGACAGGGCCTACAATGAGCAGTTCTTC. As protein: CASSFDRAYNEQFF.

The DNA of the CDR3 is TGTGCCAGCAGTACTAGCAGTAACTCCTACGAGCAGTACTTC. Its protein is CASSTSSNSYEQYF. The chain employs TRBV6-2 or TRBV6-3 and TRBJ2-7; tentatively, D is TRBD2 (6 bases). Germline V gene sequence: CDR1 MNHEY, CDR2 SVGEGT. V lost 5 bases and J lost 0, with 11 bases in between. CDR3 length equals 14 residues.

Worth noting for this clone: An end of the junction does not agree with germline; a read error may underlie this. CDR3: CASSYPNSGNYSYTF. The CDR3 nucleotides read TGTGCCAGCAGTTACCCTAATTCTGGCAACTATAGCTACACCTTC. This chain connects TRBV6-5 to TRBJ1-2, with no clear D. CDR1 and CDR2 (germline): MNHEY, SVGAGI. The CDR3 loop spans 15 amino acids.

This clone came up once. The DNA of the CDR3 is TGCGCCAGCAGCTCCCGGGACAGGGGGTCGGTAGAGACCCAGTACTTC. Its translation: CASSSRDRGSVETQYF. The chain couples TRBV5-1 to TRBJ2-5; 11 bases map to TRBD1. V lost 3 bases to trimming and J lost 4 bases; unmatched junction nucleotides: 8. CDR1 is SGHRS, CDR2 YFSETQ, per germline. The CDR3 runs to 16 residues.